This T cell receptor beta chain was found in a study of T cell responses to AZD1222 COVID-19 vaccine. Study-wide results and caveats: After the peak T cell response, and only then, were repertoires sampled. Clonal diversity may have been underestimated in mostly white British donors.

A few counts support this clone. What it binds is unknown. Assay used: immunoSEQ multiplex PCR; TCRdb lists only in-frame clones, some missing. Of under 150,000 clones listed, roughly 92% are singletons. Germline V gene lookup returns CDR1 LGHDT and CDR2 YNNKEL (reference sequence). The CDR3 consists of 12 residues. The V gene lost 3 bases and the J gene lost 6 bases, with 8 bases spanning the gap. This TCR was sampled from an adult in good health. The material was peripheral blood, obtained on day 0 of AZD1222 vaccination. V usage is TRBV3-1 (or the pseudogene TRBV3-2) and J usage is TRBJ1-2; the D is unclear. The CDR3 region has the DNA TGTGCCAGCAGCCATCTCTTCGATGGCTACACCTTC. This sequence encodes CASSHLFDGYTF.